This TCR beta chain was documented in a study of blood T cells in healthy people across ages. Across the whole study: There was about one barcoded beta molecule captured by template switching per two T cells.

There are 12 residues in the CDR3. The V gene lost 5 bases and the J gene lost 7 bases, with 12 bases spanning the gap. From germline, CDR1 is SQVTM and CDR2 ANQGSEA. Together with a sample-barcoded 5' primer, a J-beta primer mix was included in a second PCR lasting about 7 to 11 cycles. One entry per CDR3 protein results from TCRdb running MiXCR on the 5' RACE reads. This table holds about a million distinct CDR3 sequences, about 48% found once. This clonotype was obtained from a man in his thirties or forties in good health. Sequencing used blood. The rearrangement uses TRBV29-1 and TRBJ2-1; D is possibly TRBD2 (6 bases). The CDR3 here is CSVRASVNEQFF. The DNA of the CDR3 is TGCAGCGTTCGGGCTAGCGTGAATGAGCAGTTCTTC.